Presented here are 12 T cell receptor beta chains from one specimen sequenced in a study of blood T cell repertoires in COVID-19. Measured with immunoSEQ multiplex PCR; TCRdb has only the in-frame clones, and not every one. The table includes 55,000 to 85,000 clones, 90% detected once. The sequenced sample was peripheral blood. All receptors derive from a young woman with acute or convalescent COVID-19.

V usage is TRBV28 and J usage is TRBJ1-2; 7 bases fit TRBD1. V was pared by 1 base and J by 7 bases, with 9 bases of the junction left unmatched. CDR3 size: 15 residues. The germline gives CDR1 MDHEN, CDR2 SYDVKM. The CDR3 reads CASSLSLGTDGGYTF. The CDR3 DNA follows: TGTGCCAGCAGTTTATCCCTGGGGACAGACGGTGGCTACACCTTC.

J is TRBJ2-6 and V is TRBV11-3; 11 bases are a match to TRBD1. The V gene's germline CDR1 is SGHNT and CDR2 YENEEA. The CDR3 is 16 amino acids. Trimming cost V 5 bases and J 7 bases; bases outside gene matches: 7. The CDR3 bases are TGTGCCAGCAGCCCGGGGACAGGGGGAAGAGCCAACGTCCTGACTTTC. This translates into CASSPGTGGRANVLTF.

The V gene is TRBV30, the J gene TRBJ2-7, with TRBD1 matching 9 bases. With 5 bases clipped from V and 4 bases from J, the junction kept 9 bases outside the gene matches. CDR3 length: 14 amino acids. The germline V gene encodes CDR1 GTSNPN and CDR2 SVGIG (reference sequence). The CDR3 DNA reads TGTGCCTGGTCAACCGGGACAGGGAGTTACGAGCAGTACTTC. Residues: CAWSTGTGSYEQYF. The variable domain in full, completed from reference TRBV30 and TRBJ2-7, reads SQTIHQWPATLVQPVGSPLSLECTVEGTSNPNLYWYRQAAGRGLQLLFYSVGIGQISSEVPQNLSASRPQDRQFILSSKKLLLSDSGFYLCAWSTGTGSYEQYFGPGTRLTVT.

This rearrangement joins TRBV5-1 to TRBJ1-4; D is unclear. Deletions cut 0 bases from V and 6 bases from J, with 9 bases between. This CDR3 is built from 14 residues. Per germline, CDR1 SGHRS and CDR2 YFSETQ. DNA for the CDR3: TGCGCCAGCAGCTTGGGAGGGCTTGATGAAAAACTGTTTTTT. Residues: CASSLGGLDEKLFF. Full variable domain (outside the CDR3, taken from reference TRBV5-1 and TRBJ1-4): KAGVTQTPRYLIKTRGQQVTLSCSPISGHRSVSWYQQTPGQGLQFLFEYFSETQRNKGNFPGRFSGRQFSNSRSEMNVSTLELGDSALYLCASSLGGLDEKLFFGSGTQLSVL.

The chain is built from TRBV30 and TRBJ2-1; a weak D match, TRBD2 (6 bases). Trimming cost V 4 bases and J 4 bases, with 17 bases left between them. Germline CDR1 reads GTSNPN; CDR2 reads SVGIG (reference sequence). The CDR3 contains 15 residues. The CDR3 sequence: CAWTPGRSSYNEQFF. The CDR3 region has the DNA TGTGCCTGGACCCCAGGGAGGTCCTCATACAATGAGCAGTTCTTC.

This sequence joins TRBV6-5 and TRBJ2-7; TRBD1 matches at 10 bases. With 0 bases clipped from V and 5 bases from J, the junction kept 7 bases outside the gene matches. CDR1 and CDR2 from the germline V gene are MNHEY and SVGAGI. This CDR3 comprises 16 residues. The CDR3 loop is CASSYSGTGDINEQYF. The CDR3 DNA is TGTGCCAGCAGTTACTCCGGGACAGGGGATATCAACGAGCAGTACTTC.

The chain couples TRBV5-1 to TRBJ2-1, with a tentative D call TRBD2 (5 bases). CDR3 length equals 17 residues. Germline V gene sequence: CDR1 SGHRS, CDR2 YFSETQ. Trimming removed 0 bases at V and 0 bases at J, with 13 bases between. This CDR3 is CASSLAIGEISYNEQFF. The DNA of the CDR3 is TGCGCCAGCAGCTTGGCCATCGGGGAGATCTCCTACAATGAGCAGTTCTTC.

This clone was detected only a few times. The chain joins TRBV12-5 to TRBJ2-2; 8 bases map to TRBD2. The CDR3 is made up of 16 amino acids. J gave up 4 bases and V 6 bases, and 10 bases lay outside the gene matches. CDR1 is LGHNT and CDR2 is FRNRAP in the germline V gene. The CDR3 bases are TGTGCTAGTGGGGACCCCCGGGAGGGAGGCACCGGGGAGCTGTTTTTT. This gives the protein CASGDPREGGTGELFF.

V gene TRBV3-1 (or the pseudogene TRBV3-2) combines with J gene TRBJ1-3; D is undetermined. Germline V gene data show CDR1 as LGHDT and CDR2 as YNNKEL (reference sequence). This CDR3 is built from 15 residues. The V gene lost 6 bases and the J gene lost 0 bases, with 12 bases spanning the gap. The CDR3: CASRPGGPSGNTIYF. The CDR3 DNA reads as TGTGCCAGCAGACCTGGAGGTCCCTCTGGAAACACCATATATTTT.

The CDR3 loop is CASSPLTGELFF. The CDR3, as DNA: TGCGCCAGCAGCCCACTGACAGGGGAACTGTTTTTT. The chain links TRBV4-3 to TRBJ1-4, with 8 bases aligning to TRBD1. After removal of 4 bases from V and 12 bases from J, the junction contained 4 bases not matched to a gene. CDR3 length: 12 amino acids. Germline V lookup: CDR1 LGHNA, CDR2 YSLEER.

The chain uses TRBV11-2 and TRBJ2-3; perhaps TRBD2 as D (5 bases). Germline lookup yields CDR1 SGHAT and CDR2 FQNNGV. Trimming removed 5 bases from V and 6 bases from J, with 15 bases in between. There are 14 residues in the CDR3. The CDR3 sequence is CASSPVRVADTQYF. The CDR3 nucleotides are TGTGCCAGCAGCCCAGTGAGAGTAGCGGATACGCAGTATTTT.

J is TRBJ2-2 and V is TRBV9; 9 nucleotides align to TRBD2. CDR1 is SGDLS, CDR2 YYNGEE, per germline. The V and J ends lost 3 bases and 6 bases, in that order; junction bases with no gene match: 3. CDR3 size: 14 residues. CDR3 sequence (DNA): TGTGCCAGCAGCGCCGGACTAGCGCCCGGGGAGCTGTTTTTT. It yields the protein CASSAGLAPGELFF.